Listed below are T cell receptor beta chains from one sample, sequenced in a study of radiotherapy plus CTLA-4 blockade in lung cancer. Here immunoSEQ multiplex PCR was the method, and the copy in TCRdb shows in-frame clones only, minus some. The sample lists about 81,000 clones, about two thirds seen once, with 11% to 15% in the top ten. The material was peripheral blood, obtained from a patient treated with radiotherapy plus ipilimumab. These receptors all stem from a human donor with non-small cell lung cancer that progressed on radiotherapy plus ipilimumab. CDR3s include the opening cysteine and the closing phenylalanine or tryptophan. A D gene is named only where the DNA matches it firmly.

>-|TRBJ1-5|TRBV11-1
TGTGCCAGCAGCCGTGACAGTAATCAGCCCCAGCATTTT
CASSRDSNQPQHF
>-|TRBJ1-1|TRBV5-8
TGTGCCAGCAGCTTGGCCTGGAACACTGAAGCTTTCTTT
CASSLAWNTEAFF
>TRBD2|TRBJ2-3|TRBV7-3
TGTGCCAGCAGCCTTACTAGCGGAGGGAACACAGATACGCAGTATTTT
CASSLTSGGNTDTQYF
>-|TRBJ2-6|TRBV27
TGTGCCAGCAGTTTATCGATAACTTCCTCTGGGGCCAACGTCCTGACTTTC
CASSLSITSSGANVLTF
>TRBD1|TRBJ1-1|TRBV9
TGTGCCAGCAGCGCCGATGGACAGGCCCCGGGGTACACTGAAGCTTTCTTT
CASSADGQAPGYTEAFF
>TRBD1|TRBJ1-5|TRBV27
TGTGCCAGCTCCCCAGGGACAGGGAGGGACACGAGCAATCAGCCCCAGCATTTT
CASSPGTGRDTSNQPQHF
>-|TRBJ2-3|TRBV6-5
TGTGCCAGCAGCCCGCCCACTAGATCAGCGCAGTATTTT
CASSPPTRSAQYF
>-|TRBJ2-2|TRBV30
TGTGCCTGGGAGGGACGGCCGAGCACCGGGGAGCTGTTTTTT
CAWEGRPSTGELFF
>TRBD2|TRBJ2-1|TRBV2
TGTGCCAGCAGTGGGACTAGCGGGAGGCTCTCCTACAATGAGCAGTTCTTC
CASSGTSGRLSYNEQFF
>-|TRBJ2-5|TRBV5-8
TGTGCCAGCAACTTGGACAGCCAAGAGACCCAGTACTTC
CASNLDSQETQYF
>-|TRBJ2-5|TRBV29-1
TGCAGCGTTCAAAAGGGGGGGGAAGAGACCCAGTACTTC
CSVQKGGEETQYF
>-|TRBJ2-7|TRBV7-2
TGTGCCAGCAGCTTAGGCGGGACAGCAGCCTACGAGCAGTACTTC
CASSLGGTAAYEQYF
>-|TRBJ2-1|TRBV14
TGTGCCAGCAGCCCTCTAGGGGGGGCGGGGGTCTTC
CASSPLGGAGVF
>-|TRBJ1-2|TRBV2
TGTGCCAGCAGTGACAGGGAAGAGAAGGATGGCTACACCTTC
CASSDREEKDGYTF
>-|TRBJ2-7|TRBV29-1
TGCAGCGCTCGGACAGGAGGGGGATACGAGCAGTACTTC
CSARTGGGYEQYF
>-|TRBJ2-1|TRBV5-1
TGCGCCAGCAGCTTAACCGAGAGAGGTGAGCAGTTCTTC
CASSLTERGEQFF
>-|TRBJ1-5|TRBV10-3
TGTGCCATCAGCGTCGATAGCAATCAGCCCCAGCATTTT
CAISVDSNQPQHF
>TRBD2|TRBJ2-1|TRBV4-3
TGCGCCAGCAGTCAACTAGCGGGCCCCTCGGATGAGCAGTTCTTC
CASSQLAGPSDEQFF
>-|TRBJ2-7|TRBV29-1
TGCAGCGTCCAATATAGGGGGTTTCGGAGCTACTACGAGCAGTACTTC
CSVQYRGFRSYYEQYF
>-|TRBJ1-1|TRBV4-1
TGCGCCAGCAGCCAATACCCAGGGGTAGGGAACACTGAAGCTTTCTTT
CASSQYPGVGNTEAFF
>TRBD2|TRBJ2-3|TRBV7-2
TGTGCCAGCAGCTCGGGACTAGCGGGGTTCACAGATACGCAGTATTTT
CASSSGLAGFTDTQYF
>-|TRBJ2-7|TRBV5-1
TGCGCCAGCAGCGAGATAGCGGACCTCTCCTACGAGCAGTACTTC
CASSEIADLSYEQYF
>-|TRBJ2-5|TRBV11-1
TGTGCCAGCAGCGCCGGGGAGACCCAGTACTTC
CASSAGETQYF
>TRBD1|TRBJ1-1|TRBV9
TGTGCCAGCAGCAGGGGGCGTTCAACTGAAGCTTTCTTT
CASSRGRSTEAFF
>-|TRBJ1-1|TRBV28
TGTGCCAGCTCCCTTGTGCAACTTGACACTGAAGCTTTCTTT
CASSLVQLDTEAFF
>-|TRBJ2-1|TRBV25-1
TGTGCCAGCAACGGCGGTGAGCAGTTCTTC
CASNGGEQFF
>TRBD1|TRBJ1-1|TRBV11-2
TGTGCCAGCAGCTTAGGGACAGGTGGGGACACTGAAGCTTTCTTT
CASSLGTGGDTEAFF
>-|TRBJ2-3|TRBV5-1
TGCGCCAGCAGCTTGCCAGGGGAAGGCACAGATACGCAGTATTTT
CASSLPGEGTDTQYF
>-|TRBJ2-2|TRBV5-1
TGCGCCAGCAGCTTTGCCGGGCCGAACACCGGGGAGCTGTTTTTT
CASSFAGPNTGELFF
>TRBD2|TRBJ2-1|TRBV5-1
TGCGCCAGCAGCTTGGTAGCGGGAGGGAACAATGAGCAGTTCTTC
CASSLVAGGNNEQFF
>-|TRBJ1-5|TRBV6-1
TGTGCCAGGCAAACGCCGGGTGGAACAAAGCAGCCCCAGCATTTT
CARQTPGGTKQPQHF
>-|TRBJ2-5|TRBV6-1
TGTGCCAGCTCCGGGACGGGCCAAGAGACCCAGTACTTC
CASSGTGQETQYF
>-|TRBJ2-3|TRBV7-9
TGTGCCAGCAGCCCGCGGACTGCTAGCACAGATACGCAGTATTTT
CASSPRTASTDTQYF
>TRBD1|TRBJ1-5|TRBV2
TGTGCCAGCCGGGACAGGGGGCTCCGGCCCCAGCATTTT
CASRDRGLRPQHF
>-|TRBJ2-3|TRBV6-1
TGTGCCAGCACCGGTATCTCAGATACGCAGTATTTT
CASTGISDTQYF
>-|TRBJ1-1|TRBV28
TGTGCCAGCAGATTCGGACAGTTGAACACTGAAGCTTTCTTT
CASRFGQLNTEAFF
>-|TRBJ1-3|TRBV9
TGTGCCAGCAGCTCCCTCGGTATCTCTGGAAACACCATATATTTT
CASSSLGISGNTIYF
>-|TRBJ2-7|TRBV11-2
TGTGCCAGCAGCTTAGACACAGGGTCAAGTGAGCAGTACTTC
CASSLDTGSSEQYF
>-|TRBJ1-6|TRBV30
TGTGCCTGGACACAGGGCTCACCCCTCCACTTT
CAWTQGSPLHF
>-|TRBJ2-2|TRBV10-3
TGTGCCATCAGTGAGGGGGGGCCCGGGGAGCTGTTTTTT
CAISEGGPGELFF
>-|TRBJ1-2|TRBV2
TGTGCCAGCAGCCAAATAGGAGGGGGAGGAGATGGCTACACCTTC
CASSQIGGGGDGYTF
>TRBD2|TRBJ2-3|TRBV11-2
TGTGCCAGCAGCTACCGTAGGACTAGCGCCACAGATACGCAGTATTTT
CASSYRRTSATDTQYF